Listed below are T cell receptor beta chains from one sample, sequenced in a study of blood T cell repertoires in COVID-19. Clones were sequenced by immunoSEQ multiplex PCR, and TCRdb holds only the in-frame ones, with some missing. Here the sample spans over 80,000 clones, roughly 90% being singletons. The sample was peripheral blood. These receptor sequences come from a man between 65 and 85 years old with acute or convalescent COVID-19. The CDR3 runs from the conserved cysteine through the conserved F or W.

v_call,j_call,cdr3_aa
TRBV29-1,TRBJ2-1,CSTDRGRYNEQFF
TRBV18,TRBJ2-7,CASSPDFSEQYF
TRBV15,TRBJ1-5,CATSREQIQGNQPQHF
TRBV7-8,TRBJ2-3,CASSPGTLIAQYF
TRBV3-1/TRBV3-2,TRBJ1-2,CASSLGGSYTF
TRBV5-5,TRBJ1-2,CASSQTGHYGYTF
TRBV30,TRBJ2-4,CAWNPGQGALAKNIQYF
TRBV28,TRBJ2-2,CASSLSTGYTGELFF
TRBV11-1,TRBJ1-2,CASSPAGTYGYTF
TRBV15,TRBJ2-7,CATSSDKIYEQYF
TRBV24-1,TRBJ2-1,CATSERSTAYNEQFF
TRBV6-2/TRBV6-3,TRBJ1-5,CASSYGQGGQPQHF
TRBV11-2,TRBJ2-7,CASSLGTGWSGYEQYF
TRBV19,TRBJ1-1,CASSIGLPVETEAFF
TRBV6-5,TRBJ1-1,CASSSGPRYTEAFF
TRBV5-6,TRBJ2-7,CASSPWDRGSEQYF
TRBV11-3,TRBJ2-1,CASSGTSGDNEQFF
TRBV5-4,TRBJ2-2,CASSPGPAGTNTGELFF
TRBV6-5,TRBJ2-1,CASSRTYNEQFF
TRBV19,TRBJ1-1,CASKPRNTEAFF
TRBV7-9,TRBJ2-7,CALSAGDRGTYEQYF
TRBV5-1,TRBJ2-3,CASSSERSTDTQYF
TRBV5-1,TRBJ2-2,CASSSAVTSGFFTGELFF
TRBV28,TRBJ2-4,CASSYAFSWQGPSLAKNIQYF
TRBV19,TRBJ2-7,CASRNRGGTHEQYF
TRBV19,TRBJ1-2,CASSTTGQSYGYTF
TRBV3-1/TRBV3-2,TRBJ1-4,CASSQDLGGLFF
TRBV7-2,TRBJ2-4,CASSLGNAGTGRNIQYF
TRBV5-1,TRBJ2-1,CASSRGPAGGGNEQFF
TRBV7-9,TRBJ2-3,CASSPGVAGIDTQYF
TRBV4-2,TRBJ2-1,CASSAGVGSGSYNEQFF
TRBV6-5,TRBJ1-6,CATPAGGAGSPLHF